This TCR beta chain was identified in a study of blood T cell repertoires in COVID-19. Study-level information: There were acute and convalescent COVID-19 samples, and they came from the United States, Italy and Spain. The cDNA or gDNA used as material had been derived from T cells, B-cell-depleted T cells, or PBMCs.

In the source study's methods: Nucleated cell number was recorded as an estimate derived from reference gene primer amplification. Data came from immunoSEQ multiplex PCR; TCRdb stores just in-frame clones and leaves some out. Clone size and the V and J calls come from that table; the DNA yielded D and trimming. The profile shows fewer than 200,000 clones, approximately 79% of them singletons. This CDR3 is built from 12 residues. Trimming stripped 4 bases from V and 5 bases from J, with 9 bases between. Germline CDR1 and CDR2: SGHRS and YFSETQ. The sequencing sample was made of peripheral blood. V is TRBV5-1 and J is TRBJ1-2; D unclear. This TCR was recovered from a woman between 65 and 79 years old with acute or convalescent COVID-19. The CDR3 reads CASSQSGYGYTF. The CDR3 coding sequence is TGCGCCAGCAGCCAATCCGGGTATGGCTACACCTTC. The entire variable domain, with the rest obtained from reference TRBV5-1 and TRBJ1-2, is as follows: KAGVTQTPRYLIKTRGQQVTLSCSPISGHRSVSWYQQTPGQGLQFLFEYFSETQRNKGNFPGRFSGRQFSNSRSEMNVSTLELGDSALYLCASSQSGYGYTFGSGTRLTVV.